Shown below are 21 T cell receptor beta chains from a single sample sequenced in a study of cytomegalovirus exposure and HLA in healthy donors. The primer mix had 60 Vbeta and 13 Jbeta primers. Profiled with immunoSEQ multiplex PCR; TCRdb holds only in-frame clones, not every one. The sample has roughly 180,000 clones; roughly 85% are singletons. Source material: PBMCs. The receptor set was obtained from a boy aged 2 to 10 in good health and CMV-seronegative.

For the CDR3, the DNA is TGTGCCAGCAGTACCCGGAGGGCGGGGGCTTCCTACAATGAGCAGTTCTTC. This encodes CASSTRRAGASYNEQFF. The V gene is TRBV27, the J gene TRBJ2-1; D is possibly TRBD2 (7 bases). Trimming removed 5 bases at V and 1 base at J, with 18 bases between. The CDR3 spans 17 residues. Germline values: CDR1 MNHEY, CDR2 SMNVEV (reference sequence).

The chain's CDR3 is CASSLGRRQGVYGYTF. CDR3 DNA sequence: TGTGCCAGCAGCTTGGGCCGAAGACAGGGGGTCTATGGCTACACCTTC. V usage is TRBV7-8 and J usage is TRBJ1-2; 9 nucleotides line up with TRBD1. Per germline, CDR1 SGHVS and CDR2 FQNEAQ. The CDR3 is 16 residues long. V was pared by 3 bases and J by 4 bases, with 9 bases of the junction left unmatched.

The CDR3 loop reads CASTFQALSNQPQHF. DNA for the CDR3: TGTGCCAGCACCTTCCAGGCCCTTAGCAATCAGCCCCAGCATTTT. The chain is built from TRBV6-1 and TRBJ1-5; D is uncertain. Trimming cost V 7 bases and J 0 bases, with 13 bases left between them. The CDR3 consists of 15 residues. Germline V gene data show CDR1 as MNHNS and CDR2 as SASEGT.

The chain links TRBV10-3 to TRBJ2-4, with TRBD1 matching over 7 bases. Losses at the gene ends were 4 bases for V and 6 bases for J; bases not matched to a gene: 6. This CDR3 has 14 amino acids. The germline gives CDR1 ENHRY, CDR2 SYGVKD. CDR3: CAISGRGDRNIQYF. The CDR3 nucleotides read TGTGCCATCAGTGGGAGAGGGGACAGAAACATTCAGTACTTC.

DNA for the CDR3: TGTGCCAGCAGTTTATCAGGGCTTAACACCGGGGAGCTGTTTTTT. Protein: CASSLSGLNTGELFF. This chain links TRBV28 with TRBJ2-2; TRBD1 might be the D (5 bases). The CDR3 is made up of 15 amino acids. CDR1 MDHEN and CDR2 SYDVKM come from the germline V gene. Trimming took off 1 base at V and 2 bases at J, with 8 bases between the two ends.

The chain has TRBV19 and TRBJ2-1; TRBD2 aligns across 8 bases. Germline V CDR1 and CDR2: LNHDA, SQIVND (reference sequence). The trim removed 5 bases at V and 6 bases at J, leaving 3 bases unmatched. The CDR3 is 13 residues long. The CDR3 DNA follows: TGTGCCAGTAGTGGGGGACTAGTCAATGAGCAGTTCTTC. Translated: CASSGGLVNEQFF.

The chain combines TRBV7-3 with TRBJ2-1; 8 bases line up with TRBD1. CDR1 SGHTA and CDR2 FQGTGA come from the germline V gene. The CDR3 contains 15 residues. V shed 7 bases, J shed 2 bases, and the junction held 7 bases outside the gene matches. CDR3 coding DNA: TGTGCCAGCACCCTTGGACAGGGAACCTACAATGAGCAGTTCTTC. Translation: CASTLGQGTYNEQFF.

V is TRBV13 and J is TRBJ2-5; 14 positions match TRBD2. Germline CDR1 is PRHDT and CDR2 is FYEKMQ (reference sequence). V trimming: 3 bases; J trimming: 1 base; junction bases outside the gene matches: 1. The CDR3 consists of 16 residues. CDR3 DNA sequence: TGTGCCAGCAGCTTGGGGACTAGCGGGGGCCAAGAGACCCAGTACTTC. Amino acids: CASSLGTSGGQETQYF.

The J gene is TRBJ1-2, the V gene TRBV18; D unresolved. The CDR3 loop spans 14 amino acids. V gave up 0 bases and J gave up 3 bases, with 8 bases separating them. Germline CDR1 is KGHSH and CDR2 is LQKENI. CDR3 loop: CASSPPLTDYGYTF. The DNA for the CDR3 is TGTGCCAGCTCACCACCTCTAACGGACTATGGCTACACCTTC.

This clone was recorded a few times. The chain carries TRBV5-1 and TRBJ2-1, with a possible D match to TRBD2 (5 bases). Per the germline V gene, CDR1 is SGHRS and CDR2 is YFSETQ. This CDR3 is 12 amino acids long. Deletions cut 2 bases from V and 9 bases from J, with 9 bases between. The CDR3 loop is CASSFGEIEQFF. CDR3 nucleotides: TGCGCCAGCAGCTTCGGGGAGATTGAGCAGTTCTTC.

V usage is TRBV6-4 and J usage is TRBJ1-1; 8 bases fit TRBD1. Germline CDR1 reads MRHNA; CDR2 reads SNTAGT. This CDR3 comprises 13 residues. V shed 2 bases and J 7 bases; nucleotides not matched to a gene: 3. The CDR3 sequence: CASSDDRGNEAFF. The CDR3 region has the DNA TGTGCCAGCAGTGACGACAGGGGAAATGAAGCTTTCTTT.

Only one count was recorded for this clone. The chain carries TRBV9 and TRBJ2-3; no clear D. Germline CDR1 SGDLS, CDR2 YYNGEE. V was clipped by 0 bases and J by 0 bases, with 5 bases between them. The CDR3 totals 14 residues. DNA of the CDR3: TGTGCCAGCAGCGTAGTAGCTAGCACAGATACGCAGTATTTT. As protein: CASSVVASTDTQYF. Together with reference TRBV9 and TRBJ2-3, the CDR3 gives the full variable domain: DSGVTQTPKHLITATGQRVTLRCSPRSGDLSVYWYQQSLDQGLQFLIQYYNGEERAKGNILERFSAQQFPDLHSELNLSSLELGDSALYFCASSVVASTDTQYFGPGTRLTVL.

The CDR3 spells CASRRTVYGYTF. CDR3 coding DNA: TGTGCCAGCAGGCGGACAGTCTATGGCTACACCTTC. J is TRBJ1-2 and V is TRBV28; D possibly corresponds to TRBD1 (6 bases). The V gene's germline CDR1 is MDHEN and CDR2 SYDVKM. The CDR3 is 12 amino acids. The V and J ends lost 6 bases and 4 bases respectively, with 9 bases between them.

This chain links TRBV10-3 with TRBJ2-3; 10 positions agree with TRBD1. CDR3 length: 14 residues. CDR1 and CDR2 from the germline V gene are ENHRY and SYGVKD. V lost 9 bases and J lost 1; bases outside the gene matches: 4. The CDR3 DNA reads as TGTGCCATTTGGACAGGGGGGGGCACAGATACGCAGTATTTT. Its protein is CAIWTGGGTDTQYF.

V gene TRBV27 combines with J gene TRBJ1-1; maybe TRBD1 (6 bases). This CDR3 spans 16 amino acids. Trimming pared 2 bases from V and 1 base from J, leaving 14 bases between. CDR1 MNHEY and CDR2 SMNVEV come from the germline V gene (reference sequence). The CDR3 sequence: CASSLGTGFGNTEAFF. CDR3 DNA: TGTGCCAGCAGTTTAGGTACAGGGTTCGGGAACACTGAAGCTTTCTTT.

This chain joins TRBV30 and TRBJ2-7, with D uncertain. Germline V CDR1 and CDR2: GTSNPN, SVGIG (reference sequence). There are 13 residues in the CDR3. Trimming took 4 bases from V and 2 from J, leaving 12 bases between them. The CDR3 DNA reads TGTGCCTGGACTCTCCAGGCTCCCTACGAGCAGTACTTC. Translation: CAWTLQAPYEQYF.

The chain recombines TRBV7-2 with TRBJ1-1, with 8 positions matching TRBD1. The CDR3 loop spans 14 amino acids. The germline V gene encodes CDR1 SGHTA and CDR2 FQGNSA. Trimming took 3 bases from V and 1 from J; bases not matched to a gene: 1. CDR3 loop: CASSFGQGNTEAFF. Here the CDR3 DNA reads TGTGCCAGCAGCTTTGGACAGGGGAACACTGAAGCTTTCTTT.

V is TRBV29-1 and J is TRBJ1-1; maybe TRBD1 (5 bases). The V gene lost 6 bases and the J gene lost 10 bases, with 15 bases spanning the gap. This CDR3 has 11 amino acids. CDR1 is SQVTM and CDR2 is ANQGSEA in the germline V gene. The CDR3 reads CSVLLGGGAFF. The CDR3 bases are TGCAGCGTCCTTCTTGGGGGGGGAGCTTTCTTT.

The rearrangement links TRBV18 to TRBJ1-1; 10 bases agree with TRBD1. The CDR3 is 16 amino acids. Losses at the gene ends were 2 bases for V and 4 bases for J; bases not matched to a gene: 7. Germline-derived CDR1 and CDR2 are KGHSH and LQKENI. The CDR3 protein is CASSPKGTGVGTEAFF. CDR3 nucleotides: TGTGCCAGCTCACCAAAAGGGACAGGGGTGGGCACTGAAGCTTTCTTT.

This chain joins TRBV9 and TRBJ2-7; TRBD1 might be the D (7 bases). Between the trimmed V and J ends, which lost 0 bases and 4 bases, there was a span of 20 bases. CDR3 length equals 17 residues. CDR1 and CDR2 (germline): SGDLS, YYNGEE. CDR3 coding DNA: TGTGCCAGCAGCGTAGGCCAGGGGGGTGACCTCCTGTACGAGCAGTACTTC. Its translation is CASSVGQGGDLLYEQYF.

The chain recombines TRBV18 with TRBJ1-1; 8 nucleotides match TRBD1. The CDR3 is 16 amino acids. The germline V gene has CDR1 KGHSH and CDR2 LQKENI. V shed 4 bases and J 7 bases; nucleotides not matched to a gene: 14. CDR3 sequence reads: CASSLRTGRTYFEAFF. CDR3 nucleotide sequence: TGTGCCAGCTCACTAAGGACAGGGAGAACGTACTTTGAAGCTTTCTTT.